This T cell receptor (beta chain) was retrieved from a study of blood T cell repertoires in COVID-19. Study at large: Researchers got acute and convalescent COVID-19 samples from the United States, Italy and Spain. From T cells, B-cell-depleted T cells, or PBMCs came the material, which was cDNA or gDNA.

TCRdb's table, derived via immunoSEQ multiplex PCR, lists solely in-frame clones and lacks some. Found here are about 240,000 clones, approximately 78% of them singletons; the top ten hold around 12%. V was shortened by 4 bases and J by 5 bases, with 18 bases between the two germline ends. Germline V gene sequence: CDR1 SGHRS, CDR2 YFSETQ. The CDR3 spans 15 residues. This clonotype originated in a woman aged 60-75 years with active or convalescent COVID-19. The chain has TRBV5-1 and TRBJ1-2; D is unresolved. The sequenced sample consisted of peripheral blood. The CDR3 sequence is CASSPEGNGVYGYTF. The CDR3 region has the DNA TGCGCCAGCAGCCCGGAGGGTAATGGCGTATATGGCTACACCTTC.